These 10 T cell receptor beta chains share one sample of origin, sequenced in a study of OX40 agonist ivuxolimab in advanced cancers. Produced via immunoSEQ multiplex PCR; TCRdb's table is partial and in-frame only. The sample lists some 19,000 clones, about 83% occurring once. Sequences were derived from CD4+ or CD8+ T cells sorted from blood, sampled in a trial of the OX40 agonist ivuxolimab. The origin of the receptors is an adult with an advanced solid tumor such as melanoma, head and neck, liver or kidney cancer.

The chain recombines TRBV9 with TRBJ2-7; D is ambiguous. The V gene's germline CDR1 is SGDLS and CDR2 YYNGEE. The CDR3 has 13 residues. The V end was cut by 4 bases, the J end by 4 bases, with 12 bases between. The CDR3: CASSHGDKYEQYF. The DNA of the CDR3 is TGTGCCAGCAGCCACGGAGACAAGTACGAGCAGTACTTC.

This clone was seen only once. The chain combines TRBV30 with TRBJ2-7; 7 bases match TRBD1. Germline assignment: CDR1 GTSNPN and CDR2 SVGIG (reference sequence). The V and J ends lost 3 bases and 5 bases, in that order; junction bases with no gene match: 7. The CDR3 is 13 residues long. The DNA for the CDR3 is TGTGCCTGGAGACAGGGGAATACCCACGAGCAGTACTTC. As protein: CAWRQGNTHEQYF.

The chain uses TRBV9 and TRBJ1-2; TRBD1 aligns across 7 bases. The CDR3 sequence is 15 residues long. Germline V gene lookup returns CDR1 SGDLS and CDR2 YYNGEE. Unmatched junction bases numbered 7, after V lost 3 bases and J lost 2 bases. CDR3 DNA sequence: TGTGCCAGCAGCGCCCGGGCGGACAGGAACTATGGCTACACCTTC. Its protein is CASSARADRNYGYTF. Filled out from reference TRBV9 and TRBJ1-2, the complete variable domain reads DSGVTQTPKHLITATGQRVTLRCSPRSGDLSVYWYQQSLDQGLQFLIQYYNGEERAKGNILERFSAQQFPDLHSELNLSSLELGDSALYFCASSARADRNYGYTFGSGTRLTVV.

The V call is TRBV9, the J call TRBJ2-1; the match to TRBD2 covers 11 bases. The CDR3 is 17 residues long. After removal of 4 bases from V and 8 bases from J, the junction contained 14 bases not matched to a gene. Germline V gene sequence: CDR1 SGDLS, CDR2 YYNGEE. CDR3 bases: TGTGCCAGCAGCCCCCTCCGCGGGACTAGCGGTGGGGATGAGCAGTTCTTC. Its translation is CASSPLRGTSGGDEQFF.

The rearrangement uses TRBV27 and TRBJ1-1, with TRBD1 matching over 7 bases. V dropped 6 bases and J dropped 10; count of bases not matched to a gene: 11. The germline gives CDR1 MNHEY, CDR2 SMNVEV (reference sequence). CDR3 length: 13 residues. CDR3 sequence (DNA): TGTGCCAGCAGCCGACAGGGTGGGGGGGGAGCTTTCTTT. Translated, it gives CASSRQGGGGAFF.

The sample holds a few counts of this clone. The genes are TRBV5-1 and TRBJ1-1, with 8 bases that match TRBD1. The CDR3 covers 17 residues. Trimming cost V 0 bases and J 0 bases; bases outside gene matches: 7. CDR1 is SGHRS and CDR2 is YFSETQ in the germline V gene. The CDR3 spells CASSLGFDRGLNTEAFF. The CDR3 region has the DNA TGCGCCAGCAGCTTGGGATTCGACAGGGGTCTGAACACTGAAGCTTTCTTT.

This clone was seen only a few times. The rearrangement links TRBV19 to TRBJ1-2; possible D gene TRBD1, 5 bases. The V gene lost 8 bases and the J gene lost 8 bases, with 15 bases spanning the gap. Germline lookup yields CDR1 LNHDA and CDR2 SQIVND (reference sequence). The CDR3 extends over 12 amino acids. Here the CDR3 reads CASGSRGVGYTF. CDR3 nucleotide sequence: TGTGCCAGTGGATCTAGAGGGGTGGGCTACACCTTC.

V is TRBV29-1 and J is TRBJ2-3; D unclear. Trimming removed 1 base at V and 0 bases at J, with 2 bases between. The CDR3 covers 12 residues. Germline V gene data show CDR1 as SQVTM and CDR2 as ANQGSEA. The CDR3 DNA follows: TGCAGCGTTGAAGGGAGCACAGATACGCAGTATTTT. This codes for CSVEGSTDTQYF.

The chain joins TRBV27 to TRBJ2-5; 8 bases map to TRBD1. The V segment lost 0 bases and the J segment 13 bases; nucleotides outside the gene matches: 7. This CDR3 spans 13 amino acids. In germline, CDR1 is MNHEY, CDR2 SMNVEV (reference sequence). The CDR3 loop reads CASSLSQGAPGYF. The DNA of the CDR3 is TGTGCCAGCAGTTTATCTCAGGGGGCCCCGGGGTACTTC.

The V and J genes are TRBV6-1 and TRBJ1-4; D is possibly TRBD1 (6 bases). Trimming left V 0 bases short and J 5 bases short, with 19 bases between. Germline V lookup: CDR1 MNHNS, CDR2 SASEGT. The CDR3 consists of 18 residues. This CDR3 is CASSEAKDGRRGNEKLFF. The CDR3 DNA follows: TGTGCCAGCAGTGAAGCTAAGGACGGAAGGAGGGGGAATGAAAAACTGTTTTTT.